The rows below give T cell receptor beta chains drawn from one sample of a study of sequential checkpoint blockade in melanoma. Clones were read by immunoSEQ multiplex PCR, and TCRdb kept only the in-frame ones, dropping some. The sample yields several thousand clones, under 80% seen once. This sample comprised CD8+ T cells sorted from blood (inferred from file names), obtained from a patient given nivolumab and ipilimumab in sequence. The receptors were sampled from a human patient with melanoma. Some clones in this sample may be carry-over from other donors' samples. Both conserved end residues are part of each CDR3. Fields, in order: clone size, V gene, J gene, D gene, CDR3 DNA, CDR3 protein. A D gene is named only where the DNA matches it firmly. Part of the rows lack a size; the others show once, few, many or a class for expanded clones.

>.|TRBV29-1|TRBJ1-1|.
TGCAGCGTTGGGGCCTCTCGACGGGGGAACACTGAAGCTTTCTTT
CSVGASRRGNTEAFF
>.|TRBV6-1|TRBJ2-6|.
TGTGCCACCCCCCTCCTTTCTGGGGCCAACGTCCTGACTTTC
CATPLLSGANVLTF
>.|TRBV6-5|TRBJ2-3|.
TGTGCCACCGTACTCGGGGATACGCAGTATTTT
CATVLGDTQYF
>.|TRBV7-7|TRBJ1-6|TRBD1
TGTGCTAGCAGCTTAGAGAGGATGGTGGGACAGGAGGATTCACCCCTCCACTTT
CASSLERMVGQEDSPLHF
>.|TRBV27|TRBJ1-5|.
TGTGCCAGCAGTGAGGGGGGGGCGGACCAGCCCCAGCATTTT
CASSEGGADQPQHF
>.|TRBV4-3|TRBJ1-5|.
TGCGCCAGCAGCCTCTTTTTTACAGGGTCCCAGCCCCAGCATTTT
CASSLFFTGSQPQHF
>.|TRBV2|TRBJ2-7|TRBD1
TGTGCCAGCAGCCGAGGACAGGGGGGGACCTACGAGCAGTACTTC
CASSRGQGGTYEQYF
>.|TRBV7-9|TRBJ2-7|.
TGTGCCAGCAGCCACCCCGACAGTTACGAGCAGTACTTC
CASSHPDSYEQYF
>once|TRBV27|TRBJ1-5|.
TGTGCCAGCAGTTTACAGGGATATAGCAATCAGCCCCAGCATTTT
CASSLQGYSNQPQHF
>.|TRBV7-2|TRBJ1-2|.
TGTGCCAGCAGCGAGGCCCCCTGGAGGGTTTATGGCTACACCTTC
CASSEAPWRVYGYTF
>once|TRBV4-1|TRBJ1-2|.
TGCGCCAGCAGCATCTTGACTAGCAACTATGGCTACACCTTC
CASSILTSNYGYTF
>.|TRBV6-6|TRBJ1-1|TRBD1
TGTGCCAGCAGTTATTTGGGACAGGGCGGCACTGAAGCTTTCTTT
CASSYLGQGGTEAFF
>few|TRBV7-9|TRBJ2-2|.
TGTGCCAGCAGCTTACGGGGGGCAGGCACCGGGGAGCTGTTTTTT
CASSLRGAGTGELFF
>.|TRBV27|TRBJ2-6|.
TGTGCCAGCAGTGTCGGGGGTTCTGGGGCCAACGTCCTGACTTTC
CASSVGGSGANVLTF